This T cell receptor beta chain was identified in a study of blood T cells in healthy people across ages. V lost 6 bases, J lost 5 bases, and 4 bases stayed unmatched. Germline values: CDR1 DFQATT, CDR2 SNEGSKA (reference sequence). The length of the CDR3 is 11 residues. This clonotype turned up a few times. A J-beta primer mix and a sample-barcoded 5' primer were used in a second PCR of roughly 6 to 11 cycles. A single record per CDR3 protein comes from TCRdb applying MiXCR to the 5' RACE reads. The sample gives more than 1,400,000 distinct CDR3 sequences, 42% of which show up once; approximately 7.9% is in the top ten.

Source material: blood. The V and J genes are TRBV20-1 and TRBJ2-7; 7 bases are shared with TRBD1. The TCR was taken from a woman aged 18-29 years in good health. DNA for the CDR3: TGCAGTGCCAGACAGGGCCACGAGCAGTACTTC. Translated, it gives CSARQGHEQYF.